Listed below are T cell receptor beta chains from one sample, sequenced in a study of Ad26.COV2.S vaccination and SARS-CoV-2 variants. This table comes from immunoSEQ multiplex PCR, and its TCRdb copy is limited to in-frame clones, with some not included. The sample holds roughly 510,000 clones, approximately 90% seen once. Specimen: peripheral blood, collected in a trial of Ad26.COV2.S vaccine versus placebo. The receptors here all came from a person aged 18-65 years who received the Ad26.COV2.S COVID-19 vaccine or a placebo. The CDR3 runs from the conserved cysteine through the conserved F or W. The D gene is left open where the match is weak. Clone size is stated in some rows and not others, as once, few, many or a class when expanded.

length,V,J,size,D,DNA,CDR3
14,TRBV5-4,TRBJ2-3,few,-,TGTGCCAGCAGCTTATCCAGGTACACAGATACGCAGTATTTT,CASSLSRYTDTQYF
13,TRBV6-5,TRBJ2-1,-,-,TGTGCCAGCAGTTCCCCCCCCGGTGGAGAGCAGTTCTTC,CASSSPPGGEQFF
16,TRBV7-3,TRBJ2-2,-,TRBD2,TGTGCCAGCAGCCCCGGACTAGCGGGAGGAGTCGGGGAGCTGTTTTTT,CASSPGLAGGVGELFF
16,TRBV28,TRBJ1-5,-,-,TGTGCCAGCAGTCCCCCGGGCAGGGGCGGCAATCAGCCCCAGCATTTT,CASSPPGRGGNQPQHF
18,TRBV19,TRBJ2-7,many,-,TGTGCCAGTAGTAGAAAACTCGGACCTCGCTCGGCTACTGGGGAGCAGTACTTC,CASSRKLGPRSATGEQYF
17,TRBV28,TRBJ1-5,-,TRBD1,TGTGCCAGCAGTTTCGCCGGACAGGTTTATAGCAATCAGCCCCAGCATTTT,CASSFAGQVYSNQPQHF
14,TRBV28,TRBJ1-3,-,TRBD1,TGTGCCAGCCATACAGGGGAAAATCGAAACACCATATATTTT,CASHTGENRNTIYF
18,TRBV6-6,TRBJ1-1,-,-,TGTGCCAGCAGTCCATCAGGCTTTCAACGGACAAGTCCCACTGAAGCTTTCTTT,CASSPSGFQRTSPTEAFF
16,TRBV19,TRBJ2-5,-,TRBD1,TGTGCCAGTAGTATTTTGGGGACAGGGGGTCTATCGACCCAGTACTTC,CASSILGTGGLSTQYF
13,TRBV23-1,TRBJ1-1,-,-,TGCGCCAGCAGTCAATCGTGGCCCCTGGGAGCTTTCTTT,CASSQSWPLGAFF
12,TRBV28,TRBJ1-2,-,-,TGTGCCAGCAGTTCCTCCGTGGGCCGTTTAACCTTC,CASSSSVGRLTF
16,TRBV4-3,TRBJ1-2,-,-,TGCGCCAGCAGCCAAGAGGTACGGACAGCCTTTTATGGCTACACCTTC,CASSQEVRTAFYGYTF
15,TRBV29-1,TRBJ2-1,-,TRBD2,TGCAGCGTTGGGACTAGCGGGAGGGCCCGTAATGAGCAGTTCTTC,CSVGTSGRARNEQFF
12,TRBV18,TRBJ2-3,-,-,TGTGCCAGCTCACCATTGGCAGATACGCAGTATTTT,CASSPLADTQYF
11,TRBV6-2/TRBV6-3,TRBJ1-5,few,-,TGTGCCAGCAGTTCTGCAGGGCCCCAGCATTTT,CASSSAGPQHF
15,TRBV18,TRBJ2-2,-,-,TGTGCCAGCTCACCACAGACCACGAACACCGGGGAGCTGTTTTTT,CASSPQTTNTGELFF
15,TRBV6-5,TRBJ1-1,-,-,TGTGCCAGCCTCCCTGGGGGAAACATGAACACTGAAGCTTTCTTT,CASLPGGNMNTEAFF
13,TRBV7-8,TRBJ2-7,-,-,TGTGCCAGCAGCTTCCGGACGGGTAAGGAGCAGTACTTC,CASSFRTGKEQYF
11,TRBV30,TRBJ1-4,-,-,TGTGCCTGGAAAAGGTTTGAGCAACTGTTTTTT,CAWKRFEQLFF
14,TRBV29-1,TRBJ2-2,-,-,TGCAGCGCCTCGACAGATTCTAACACCGGGGAGCTGTTTTTT,CSASTDSNTGELFF
13,TRBV18,TRBJ2-5,once,-,TGTGCCAGCTCCCTAGGTAGCCAAGAGACCCAGTACTTC,CASSLGSQETQYF
15,TRBV11-2,TRBJ2-1,-,-,TGTGCCAGCAGCTTATTAGAGGACCCCTACAATGAGCAGTTCTTC,CASSLLEDPYNEQFF